This entry is about one T cell receptor beta chain. This clonotype was picked up many times. The antigen it binds to is not known. No base quality values were provided; no much bigger clone lies one nucleotide off. The sample's time point label, in plain terms: persistent/refractory GD, antithyroid drugs over 5 years with positive TRAb. For both TCR sequencing and RNA sequencing, RNA was extracted from PBMCs in TRIzol. Graves' disease was diagnosed according to American Thyroid Association guidelines. The patients came from an endocrinology department in Xi'an, China. Each patient gave about 9.1 milliliters of peripheral blood, collected in an EDTA anticoagulant tube. Ficoll Paque Plus density gradient separation was used to isolate PBMCs, and no further T cell sorting was performed. An Agilent 2100 Bioanalyzer and agarose gel were used to check RNA quality, while a NanoDrop 2000 measured RNA concentration.

These data are taken from a study of regulatory T cells in long-lasting Graves disease (dated by TCRdb to about 2021). Turning to the overall study: To count as having persistent Graves' disease, a patient had to have received antithyroid drug treatment for over 5 years with TSH receptor autoantibodies remaining persistently positive. Peripheral blood TCR sequencing and RNA sequencing compared persistent Graves' disease patients with newly diagnosed Graves' disease patients. A total of around 35 samples were covered by TCR sequencing, comprising roughly 13 persistent and 20 newly diagnosed Graves' disease patients. Persistent Graves' disease patients in the clinical cohort had taken antithyroid drugs for approximately 10 years on average. The study was conducted in China and was registered as a clinical trial.

CDR1 and CDR2 are drawn from the germline V gene: MNHNS, SASEGT. V and J lose 5 bases and 6 bases, and a span of 17 bases separates them. There are 14 amino acids in the CDR3, from cysteine to phenylalanine inclusive. The sequence is cut down to CDR3 DNA, 42 bases in frame from base 1. Preparation of the library involved multiplex PCR. Sequenced on an Illumina HiSeq 4000. TCR beta libraries were built with iRepertoire HTBI primers and Arm-PCR amplification of CDR3 regions. Gel purification was performed on PCR products prior to sequencing. The study's own analysis went as follows. Across samples, 60 to 80 TRBV and 13 to 15 TRBJ segments were identified and used for gene usage analysis of CDR3 amino acid clonotypes. COPE and FqMerger were used to merge the filtered high-quality paired reads into contigs. BLAST was used to align contigs to IMGT TRBV, TRBD and TRBJ reference genes, with CDR3 defined following IMGT. Any clonotype with a frequency above 0.1% was classified as a highly expanded clone. Shannon entropy was used to measure repertoire diversity, and the Gini coefficient was used to measure V-J evenness. Clonotypes shared by more than one individual were considered public. TCRdb reanalyzed the raw reads on its own, using fastp at Q25 for trimming and MiXCR for clone calling, and kept in-frame beta chains. Entries that share a CDR3 protein sequence are merged under the most common genes and DNA. Clone size and V and J calls follow TCRdb, not the original study. For this sample the table gives a few hundred thousand distinct CDR3 sequences, of which less than 30% were detected only once. Less than 30% of the sample rests with the top ten.

Broader findings and caveats from the paper: Sequencing and analysis were restricted to the TCR beta chain. Peripheral blood alone was examined, since thyroid tissue, which constituted the primary lesion, could not be accessed. Persistent disease showed preferential use of TRBV28, TRBJ1-2 and TRBJ2-5, whereas newly diagnosed disease favored TRBV20-1 and TRBJ2-1. Persistent Graves' disease patients showed lower TCR Shannon entropy and fewer highly expanded clones than newly diagnosed patients, suggesting clonal expansion. The small sample size was acknowledged by the authors as a limitation that may reduce accuracy. More public clonotypes were shared among persistent patients (over 2,500) than among newly diagnosed patients (roughly 960).

This specimen was peripheral blood mononuclear cells (PBMCs), taken when the disease was refractory, from a patient treated with antithyroid drugs. This TCR derives from a woman between 40 and 55 years old with Graves disease. Donor details come from another sample of the same person, matched by shared clones. The rearranged chain carries TRBV6-1 and TRBJ2-7, with a weak D call of TRBD1 (6 bases match). In nucleotides, the sequence is TGTGCCAGCAGTCGACAGGCTTTGTTACCCGAGCAGTACTTC. Its protein is CASSRQALLPEQYF.